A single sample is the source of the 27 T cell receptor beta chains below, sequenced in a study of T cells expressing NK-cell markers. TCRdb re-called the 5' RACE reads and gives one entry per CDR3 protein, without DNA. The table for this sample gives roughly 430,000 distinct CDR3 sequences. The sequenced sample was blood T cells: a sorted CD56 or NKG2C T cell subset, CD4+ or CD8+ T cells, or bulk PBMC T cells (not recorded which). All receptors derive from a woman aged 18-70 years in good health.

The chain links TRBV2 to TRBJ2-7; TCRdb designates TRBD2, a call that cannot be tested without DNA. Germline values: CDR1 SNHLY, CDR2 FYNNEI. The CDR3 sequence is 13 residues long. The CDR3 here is CASYLPTLYEQYF.

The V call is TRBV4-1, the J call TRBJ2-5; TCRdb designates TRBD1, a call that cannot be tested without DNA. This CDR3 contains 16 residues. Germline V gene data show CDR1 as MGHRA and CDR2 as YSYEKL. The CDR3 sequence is CASSQGRGPNSETQYF.

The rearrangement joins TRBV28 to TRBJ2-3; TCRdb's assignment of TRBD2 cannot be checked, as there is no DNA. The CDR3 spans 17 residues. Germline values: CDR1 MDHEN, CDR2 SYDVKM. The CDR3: CASSRRGSGSFGDTQYF. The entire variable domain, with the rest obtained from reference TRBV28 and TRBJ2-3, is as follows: DVKVTQSSRYLVKRTGEKVFLECVQDMDHENMFWYRQDPGLGLRLIYFSYDVKMKEKGDIPEGYSVSREKKERFSLILESASTNQTSMYLCASSRRGSGSFGDTQYFGPGTRLTVL.

The CDR3 loop reads CSAIMTGSNYGYTF. The chain combines TRBV20-1 with TRBJ1-2; TCRdb outputs TRBD1, but without DNA this stays unchecked. Germline V gene sequence: CDR1 DFQATT, CDR2 SNEGSKA (reference sequence). The CDR3 sequence is 14 residues long.

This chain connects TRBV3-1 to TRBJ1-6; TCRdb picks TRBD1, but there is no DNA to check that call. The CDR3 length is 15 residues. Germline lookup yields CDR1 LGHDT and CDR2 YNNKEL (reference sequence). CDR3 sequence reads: CASSRDRGRGSPLHF.

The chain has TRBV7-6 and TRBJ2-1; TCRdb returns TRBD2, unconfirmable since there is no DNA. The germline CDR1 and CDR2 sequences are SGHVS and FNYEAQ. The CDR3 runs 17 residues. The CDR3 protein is CASSTLSGTSKNNEQFF. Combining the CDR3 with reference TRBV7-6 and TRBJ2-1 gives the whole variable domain GAGVSQSPRYKVTKRGQDVALRCDPISGHVSLYWYRQALGQGPEFLTYFNYEAQQDKSGLPNDRFSAERPEGSISTLTIQRTEQRDSAMYRCASSTLSGTSKNNEQFFGPGTRLTVL.

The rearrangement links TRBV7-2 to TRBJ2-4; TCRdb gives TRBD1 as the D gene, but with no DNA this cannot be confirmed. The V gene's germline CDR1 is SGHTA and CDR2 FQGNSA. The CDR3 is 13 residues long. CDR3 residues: CASSDRAKNIQYF.

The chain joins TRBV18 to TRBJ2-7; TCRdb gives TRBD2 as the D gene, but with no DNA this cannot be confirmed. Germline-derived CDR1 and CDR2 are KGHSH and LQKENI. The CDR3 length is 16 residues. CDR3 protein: CASSPPSGASSYEQYF.

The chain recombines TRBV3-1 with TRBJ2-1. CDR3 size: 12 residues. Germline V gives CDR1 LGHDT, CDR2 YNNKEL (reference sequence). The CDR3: CASSQADNEQFF.

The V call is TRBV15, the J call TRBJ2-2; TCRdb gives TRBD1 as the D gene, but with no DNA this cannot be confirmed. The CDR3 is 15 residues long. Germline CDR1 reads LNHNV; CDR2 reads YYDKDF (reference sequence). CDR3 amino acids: CATRRPTGNTGELFF.

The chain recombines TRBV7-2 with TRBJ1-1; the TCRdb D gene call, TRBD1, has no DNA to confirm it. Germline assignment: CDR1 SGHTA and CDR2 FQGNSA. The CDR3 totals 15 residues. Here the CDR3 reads CASSLGGQFSTEAFF. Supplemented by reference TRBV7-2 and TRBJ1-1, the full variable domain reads GAGVSQSPSNKVTEKGKDVELRCDPISGHTALYWYRQSLGQGLEFLIYFQGNSAPDKSGLPSDRFSAERTGGSVSTLTIQRTQQEDSAVYLCASSLGGQFSTEAFFGQGTRLTVV.

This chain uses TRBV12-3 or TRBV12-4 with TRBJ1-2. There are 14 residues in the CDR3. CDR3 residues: CASSPRTSNYGYTF.

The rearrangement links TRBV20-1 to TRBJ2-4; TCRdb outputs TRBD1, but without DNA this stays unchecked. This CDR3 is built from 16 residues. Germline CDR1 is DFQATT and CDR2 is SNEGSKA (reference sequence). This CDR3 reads CSARSQGALAKNIQYF.

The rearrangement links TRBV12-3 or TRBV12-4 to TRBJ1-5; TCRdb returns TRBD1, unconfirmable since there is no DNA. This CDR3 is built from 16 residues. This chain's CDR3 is CASSTIGTGTNQPQHF.

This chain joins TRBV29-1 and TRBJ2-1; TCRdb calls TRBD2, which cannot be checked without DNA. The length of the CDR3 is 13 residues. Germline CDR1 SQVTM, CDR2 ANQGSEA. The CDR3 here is CSVESGRANEQFF.

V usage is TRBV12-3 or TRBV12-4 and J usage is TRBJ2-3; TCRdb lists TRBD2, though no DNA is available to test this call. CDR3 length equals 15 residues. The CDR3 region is CASRPRSGRTDTQYF.

CDR3 loop: CASSLASNEQFF. This chain uses TRBV7-8 with TRBJ2-1. CDR1 is SGHVS and CDR2 is FQNEAQ in the germline V gene. The CDR3 has 12 residues. The full variable domain, with the rest looked up from reference TRBV7-8 and TRBJ2-1, is GAGVSQSPRYKVAKRGQDVALRCDPISGHVSLFWYQQALGQGPEFLTYFQNEAQLDKSGLPSDRFFAERPEGSVSTLKIQRTQQEDSAVYLCASSLASNEQFFGPGTRLTVL.

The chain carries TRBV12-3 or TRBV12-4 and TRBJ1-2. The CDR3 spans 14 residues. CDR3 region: CASSLWGGPYGYTF.

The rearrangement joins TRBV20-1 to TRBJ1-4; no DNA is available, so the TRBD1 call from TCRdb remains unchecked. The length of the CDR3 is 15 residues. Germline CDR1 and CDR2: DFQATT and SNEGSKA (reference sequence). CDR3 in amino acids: CSARRTVVGEEKLFF.

This chain's CDR3 is CATSDNTGTGDYNEQFF. This chain connects TRBV24-1 to TRBJ2-1; the D call of TRBD1 rests on TCRdb alone, since no DNA is present to check it. The CDR3 has 17 amino acids. Germline V gene lookup returns CDR1 KGHDR and CDR2 SFDVKD.

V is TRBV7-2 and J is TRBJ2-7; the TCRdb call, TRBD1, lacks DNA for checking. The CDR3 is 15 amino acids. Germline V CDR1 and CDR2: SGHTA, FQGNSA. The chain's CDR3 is CASSLAGGLVYEQYF.

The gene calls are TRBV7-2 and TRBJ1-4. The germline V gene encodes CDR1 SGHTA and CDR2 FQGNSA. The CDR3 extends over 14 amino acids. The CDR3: CASSFRATNEKLFF.

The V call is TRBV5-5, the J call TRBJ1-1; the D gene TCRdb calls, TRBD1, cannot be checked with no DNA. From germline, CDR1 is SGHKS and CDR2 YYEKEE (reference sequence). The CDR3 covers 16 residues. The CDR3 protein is CASSSPRSHMNTEAFF.

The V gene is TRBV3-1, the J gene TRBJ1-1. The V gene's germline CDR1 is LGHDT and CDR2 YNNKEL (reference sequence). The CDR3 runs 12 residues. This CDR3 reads CASSHRRAEAFF.

The CDR3 loop reads CSVERDRGSSYNEQFF. The rearrangement joins TRBV29-1 to TRBJ2-1; without DNA, the TCRdb call of TRBD1 cannot be checked. Germline CDR1 reads SQVTM; CDR2 reads ANQGSEA. The CDR3 runs to 16 residues.

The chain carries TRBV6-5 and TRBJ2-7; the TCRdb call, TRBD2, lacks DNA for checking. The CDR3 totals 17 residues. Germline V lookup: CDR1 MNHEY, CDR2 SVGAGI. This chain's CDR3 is CASSYSGTSVRGNEQYF.

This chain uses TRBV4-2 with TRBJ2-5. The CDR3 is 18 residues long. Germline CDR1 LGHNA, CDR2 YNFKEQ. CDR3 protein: CASSQDLGRWGVQETQYF.